In this sample, the clone carrying this TCR beta chain is large. Its antigen is currently unknown. The entry originates in a study of PD-1 blockade in classical Hodgkin lymphoma. Every patient experienced relapse after autologous stem cell transplantation, and brentuximab vedotin exposure varied. After thawing, PBMCs were subjected to magnetic negative selection to isolate CD8+ T cells. General study points: Healthy donors reportedly exceeded newly diagnosed patients in baseline TCR diversity. Unlike CD8+ TCR diversity, which did not rise significantly by C4D1, CD4+ TCR diversity did. What drove the repertoire differences, possibly disease activity or prior therapy, has not been defined. The baseline diversity of complete responders showed similarity to that of newly diagnosed patients.

The V gene lost 5 bases and the J gene lost 3 bases, with 13 bases spanning the gap. The germline V gene encodes CDR1 GTSNPN and CDR2 SVGIG (reference sequence). This CDR3 contains 13 residues. The assay was immunoSEQ multiplex PCR, and TCRdb's table has in-frame clones only and misses some. The sample holds about 5,500 clones, roughly half seen once. The rearrangement uses TRBV30 and TRBJ1-1; D remains unclear. Sample: CD8+ T cells from blood, taken at baseline. The sequence was obtained from a human donor with classical Hodgkin lymphoma. The CDR3 protein is CAWERAWYTEAFF. CDR3 nucleotide sequence: TGTGCCTGGGAGAGGGCCTGGTACACTGAAGCTTTCTTT.